The T cell receptor (beta chain) under discussion was sequenced for a study of blood T cell repertoires in COVID-19. Whole-study context: From the United States, Italy and Spain came samples of acute and convalescent COVID-19. Nucleic acid was either cDNA or gDNA, and it came from T cells, B-cell-depleted T cells, or PBMCs.

Measured with immunoSEQ multiplex PCR; TCRdb has only the in-frame clones, and not every one. The data contain 130,000 to 150,000 clones, roughly four fifths of them singletons. In terms of age and location, participants ranged from roughly 18 to 95 years and lived in about 25 US areas. Sequenced input: PBMCs or T cells enriched from blood (not recorded which). The receptor comes from a man between 45 and 60 years old who had recovered from COVID-19.

DNA of the CDR3: TGTGCCAGCAGAACCCCGGGACAGTCCTCTTTCGAGCAGTACTTC. It encodes CASRTPGQSSFEQYF. The genes are TRBV28 and TRBJ2-7; 7 bases fit TRBD1. In germline, CDR1 is MDHEN, CDR2 SYDVKM. The CDR3 is 15 residues long. After removal of 6 bases from V and 6 bases from J, the junction contained 14 bases not matched to a gene. The full variable domain, its missing parts supplied by reference TRBV28 and TRBJ2-7, is DVKVTQSSRYLVKRTGEKVFLECVQDMDHENMFWYRQDPGLGLRLIYFSYDVKMKEKGDIPEGYSVSREKKERFSLILESASTNQTSMYLCASRTPGQSSFEQYFGPGTRLTVT.